This T cell receptor (beta chain) was retrieved from a study of shared clonotypes between healthy human individuals. This CDR3 spans 13 amino acids. Germline CDR1 is ENHRY and CDR2 is SYGVKD. Between the trimmed V and J ends, which lost 2 bases and 12 bases, there was a span of 14 bases. The table came from immunoSEQ multiplex PCR; TCRdb's copy has only in-frame clones and leaves some out. The data show around 600,000 clones, more than 95% seen once. This clonotype was obtained from a woman aged 25 to 39 in good health. The chain carries TRBV10-3 and TRBJ1-5; no clear D gene. Sequenced: naive CD4+ T cells sorted from blood. Indicated subset: CD45RA+ positively selected. The CDR3 region is CAISEPGLYYQHF. The CDR3 DNA is TGTGCCATCAGTGAGCCCGGTTTATATTACCAGCATTTT.